The rows below give T cell receptor beta chains drawn from one sample of a study of CD8 T cells in ankylosing spondylitis. TCRdb processed the 5' RACE reads anew with MiXCR; each CDR3 protein has one entry. Of fewer than 650,000 distinct CDR3 sequences listed, approximately 11% are singletons. Sequenced sample: blood, either unsorted or a sorted T cell fraction (not recorded which). The origin of the receptors is a male donor with ankylosing spondylitis. Both conserved end residues are part of each CDR3. Each record gives: clone size, D gene, V gene, J gene, CDR3 protein, CDR3 DNA. A D gene is named only where the DNA matches it firmly. Not all rows give a size; the values are once, few, many and, for expanded clones, a class.

size: few
D: .
V: TRBV12-3/TRBV12-4
J: TRBJ2-1
CDR3: CASTLGRFGNEQFF
DNA: TGTGCCAGCACCCTGGGCAGATTTGGCAATGAGCAGTTCTTC

size: few
D: TRBD2
V: TRBV7-7
J: TRBJ2-3
CDR3: CASSLGVAGGTDTQYF
DNA: TGTGCCAGCAGCTTAGGGGTAGCGGGAGGCACAGATACGCAGTATTTT

size: .
D: TRBD1
V: TRBV20-1
J: TRBJ2-2
CDR3: CSALGPGGSTGELFF
DNA: TGCAGTGCCCTTGGACCAGGGGGTAGCACCGGGGAGCTGTTTTTT

size: few
D: .
V: TRBV30
J: TRBJ1-5
CDR3: CACSKDSNQPQHF
DNA: TGTGCCTGCTCGAAGGACAGCAATCAGCCCCAGCATTTT

size: few
D: .
V: TRBV11-3
J: TRBJ2-2
CDR3: CASSLLGFTGELFF
DNA: TGTGCCAGCAGCCTTCTAGGGTTCACCGGGGAGCTGTTTTTT

size: .
D: TRBD2
V: TRBV15
J: TRBJ2-5
CDR3: CATSRGFGAGEETQYF
DNA: TGTGCCACCAGCAGAGGCTTCGGAGCGGGAGAAGAGACCCAGTACTTC

size: few
D: .
V: TRBV10-3
J: TRBJ1-2
CDR3: CAISESRGDPYGYTF
DNA: TGTGCCATCAGTGAGAGCAGGGGCGATCCCTATGGCTACACCTTC

size: many
D: TRBD1
V: TRBV7-9
J: TRBJ2-1
CDR3: CASSWDRGPYNEQFF
DNA: TGTGCCAGCAGTTGGGACAGGGGGCCCTACAATGAGCAGTTCTTC

size: .
D: TRBD1
V: TRBV20-1
J: TRBJ2-1
CDR3: CSASRPTGTANNEQFF
DNA: TGCAGTGCTTCCCGCCCCACCGGGACAGCAAACAATGAGCAGTTCTTC

size: many
D: .
V: TRBV12-3/TRBV12-4
J: TRBJ2-7
CDR3: CASSLPVGEQYF
DNA: TGTGCCAGCAGCCTACCAGTAGGAGAGCAGTACTTC

size: few
D: .
V: TRBV5-6
J: TRBJ2-5
CDR3: CASSLGAVPLQETQYF
DNA: TGTGCCAGCAGCTTGGGGGCAGTTCCCCTCCAAGAGACCCAGTACTTC

size: .
D: TRBD1
V: TRBV14
J: TRBJ2-7
CDR3: CASSVRDRRYEQYF
DNA: TGTGCCAGCAGCGTCCGGGACAGAAGGTACGAGCAGTACTTC

size: few
D: TRBD1
V: TRBV27
J: TRBJ2-5
CDR3: CASRARGQPQETQYF
DNA: TGTGCCAGCAGGGCTCGGGGACAGCCTCAAGAGACCCAGTACTTC

size: few
D: .
V: TRBV27
J: TRBJ2-2
CDR3: CASSLDGSGNTGELFF
DNA: TGTGCCAGCAGTCTAGATGGGAGCGGAAACACCGGGGAGCTGTTTTTT

size: few
D: .
V: TRBV30
J: TRBJ2-3
CDR3: CAWRYSGVDTQYF
DNA: TGTGCCTGGAGATATTCGGGGGTGGATACGCAGTATTTT

size: .
D: TRBD2
V: TRBV5-1
J: TRBJ2-3
CDR3: CASSLRPTSGLPDTQYF
DNA: TGCGCCAGCAGCCTCCGCCCGACTAGCGGGTTACCAGATACGCAGTATTTT

size: few
D: TRBD2
V: TRBV20-1
J: TRBJ2-3
CDR3: CSASRLAGQSTDTQYF
DNA: TGCAGTGCTAGCCGACTAGCGGGACAGTCCACAGATACGCAGTATTTT

size: few
D: .
V: TRBV29-1
J: TRBJ1-3
CDR3: CSAETSNTIYF
DNA: TGCAGCGCCGAGACATCAAACACCATATATTTT

size: few
D: TRBD1
V: TRBV5-1
J: TRBJ1-4
CDR3: CASSLVGQADEKLFF
DNA: TGCGCCAGCAGCTTGGTAGGACAGGCGGATGAAAAACTGTTTTTT

size: .
D: .
V: TRBV24-1
J: TRBJ2-1
CDR3: CATSDSQGLSSYNEQFF
DNA: TGTGCCACCAGTGATTCCCAGGGTCTGAGCTCCTACAATGAGCAGTTCTTC

size: .
D: .
V: TRBV7-9
J: TRBJ2-1
CDR3: CASSYSGKDNAYNEQFF
DNA: TGTGCCAGCAGCTACTCCGGAAAGGACAATGCCTACAATGAGCAGTTCTTC

size: many
D: TRBD2
V: TRBV28
J: TRBJ2-3
CDR3: CASTPGLAVDTDTQYF
DNA: TGTGCCAGCACGCCCGGACTAGCGGTAGACACAGATACGCAGTATTTT

size: many
D: .
V: TRBV5-1
J: TRBJ2-5
CDR3: CASSLVGSGGETQYF
DNA: TGCGCCAGCAGCTTGGTTGGTAGCGGAGGAGAGACCCAGTACTTC

size: .
D: .
V: TRBV6-5
J: TRBJ1-2
CDR3: CASSYSTTGGHGYTF
DNA: TGTGCCAGCAGTTACTCCACGACAGGTGGGCATGGCTACACCTTC

size: few
D: TRBD1
V: TRBV20-1
J: TRBJ1-5
CDR3: CSAAYGTVSNQPQHF
DNA: TGCAGTGCTGCGTATGGGACAGTAAGCAATCAGCCCCAGCATTTT

size: many
D: .
V: TRBV3-1
J: TRBJ2-7
CDR3: CASSQRDEQYF
DNA: TGTGCCAGCAGCCAACGAGACGAGCAGTACTTC

size: .
D: .
V: TRBV15
J: TRBJ2-7
CDR3: CATSRAYEQYF
DNA: TGTGCCACCAGCAGAGCATACGAGCAGTACTTC

size: few
D: .
V: TRBV12-5
J: TRBJ1-1
CDR3: CASGSQVITEAFF
DNA: TGTGCTAGTGGTTCCCAGGTGATCACTGAAGCTTTCTTT

size: many
D: TRBD2
V: TRBV20-1
J: TRBJ2-1
CDR3: CSAFPGGGDEQFF
DNA: TGCAGTGCCTTTCCGGGAGGGGGAGATGAGCAGTTCTTC

size: many
D: .
V: TRBV29-1
J: TRBJ2-2
CDR3: CSAHPGAGELFF
DNA: TGCAGCGCCCATCCGGGAGCCGGGGAGCTGTTTTTT

size: few
D: .
V: TRBV20-1
J: TRBJ2-5
CDR3: CSVPGPNQETQYF
DNA: TGCAGTGTTCCGGGACCGAACCAAGAGACCCAGTACTTC

size: many
D: .
V: TRBV5-1
J: TRBJ1-5
CDR3: CASSLLANQPQHF
DNA: TGCGCCAGCAGCTTACTAGCCAATCAGCCCCAGCATTTT

size: few
D: .
V: TRBV12-3/TRBV12-4
J: TRBJ1-6
CDR3: CASRKQAADNSPLHF
DNA: TGTGCCAGCAGGAAACAGGCGGCCGATAATTCACCCCTCCACTTT

size: many
D: .
V: TRBV7-2
J: TRBJ2-3
CDR3: CASSLESGLSDTQYF
DNA: TGTGCCAGCAGCTTAGAATCCGGGCTCTCAGATACGCAGTATTTT

size: .
D: TRBD1
V: TRBV7-9
J: TRBJ2-3
CDR3: CASSRQGGPTDTQYF
DNA: TGTGCCAGCAGTCGACAGGGGGGCCCCACAGATACGCAGTATTTT

size: few
D: TRBD2
V: TRBV12-3/TRBV12-4
J: TRBJ2-5
CDR3: CASSWSSGRGEETQYF
DNA: TGTGCCAGCAGTTGGTCTAGCGGGAGGGGCGAAGAGACCCAGTACTTC

size: few
D: TRBD1
V: TRBV20-1
J: TRBJ1-1
CDR3: CSARGGQGLEAFF
DNA: TGCAGTGCTAGAGGGGGACAGGGACTTGAAGCTTTCTTT

size: few
D: .
V: TRBV20-1
J: TRBJ2-2
CDR3: CSAREGALWPGELFF
DNA: TGCAGTGCTAGAGAGGGGGCCTTATGGCCCGGGGAGCTGTTTTTT

size: few
D: TRBD2
V: TRBV9
J: TRBJ2-1
CDR3: CASSGGGSDEQFF
DNA: TGTGCCAGCAGCGGGGGGGGGAGCGATGAGCAGTTCTTC

size: .
D: .
V: TRBV20-1
J: TRBJ1-1
CDR3: CSARDLQVGDTEAFF
DNA: TGCAGTGCTAGAGACCTACAGGTGGGGGACACTGAAGCTTTCTTT

size: .
D: TRBD1
V: TRBV6-4
J: TRBJ2-2
CDR3: CASSDRDRDAGELFF
DNA: TGTGCCAGCAGTGACCGGGACAGGGACGCCGGGGAGCTGTTTTTT

size: few
D: .
V: TRBV14
J: TRBJ2-1
CDR3: CASSQTRGEQFF
DNA: TGTGCCAGCAGCCAAACCCGGGGTGAGCAGTTCTTC